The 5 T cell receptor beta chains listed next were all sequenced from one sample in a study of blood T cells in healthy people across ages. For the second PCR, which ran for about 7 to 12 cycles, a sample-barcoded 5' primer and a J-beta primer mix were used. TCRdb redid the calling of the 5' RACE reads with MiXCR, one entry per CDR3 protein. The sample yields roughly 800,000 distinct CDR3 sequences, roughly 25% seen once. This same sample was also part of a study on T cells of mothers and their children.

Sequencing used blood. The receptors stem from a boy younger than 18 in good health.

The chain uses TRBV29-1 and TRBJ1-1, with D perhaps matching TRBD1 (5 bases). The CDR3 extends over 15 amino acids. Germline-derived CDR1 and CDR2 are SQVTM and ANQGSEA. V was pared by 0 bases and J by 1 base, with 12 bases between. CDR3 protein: CSVEDDGTANTEAFF. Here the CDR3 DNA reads TGCAGCGTTGAAGACGATGGGACGGCGAACACTGAAGCTTTCTTT.

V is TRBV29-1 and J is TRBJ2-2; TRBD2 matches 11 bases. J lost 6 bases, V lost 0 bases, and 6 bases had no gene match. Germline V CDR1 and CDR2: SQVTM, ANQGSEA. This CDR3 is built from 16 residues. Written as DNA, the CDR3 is TGCAGCGTTGAAGACCATAGCGGGGGGGCCGCCGGGGAGCTGTTTTTT. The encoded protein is CSVEDHSGGAAGELFF.

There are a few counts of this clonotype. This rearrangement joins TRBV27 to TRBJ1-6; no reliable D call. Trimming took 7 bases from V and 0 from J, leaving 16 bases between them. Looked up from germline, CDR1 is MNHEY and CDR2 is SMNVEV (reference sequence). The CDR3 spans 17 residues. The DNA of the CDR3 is TGTGCCAGCACCGAAACGTGGGGAATCTCCTATAATTCACCCCTCCACTTT. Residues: CASTETWGISYNSPLHF.

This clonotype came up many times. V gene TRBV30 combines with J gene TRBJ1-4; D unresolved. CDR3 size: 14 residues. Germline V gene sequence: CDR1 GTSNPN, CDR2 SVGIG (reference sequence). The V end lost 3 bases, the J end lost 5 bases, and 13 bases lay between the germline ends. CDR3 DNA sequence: TGTGCCTGGAGCCTGCTCGGAAGAAATGAAAAACTGTTTTTT. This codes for CAWSLLGRNEKLFF.

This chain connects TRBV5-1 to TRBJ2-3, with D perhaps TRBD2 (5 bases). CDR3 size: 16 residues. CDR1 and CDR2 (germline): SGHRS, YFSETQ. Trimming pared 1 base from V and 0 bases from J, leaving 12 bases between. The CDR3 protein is CASSLPGLASTDTQYF. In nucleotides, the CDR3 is TGCGCCAGCAGCTTGCCAGGACTTGCTAGCACAGATACGCAGTATTTT.